These 10 T cell receptor beta chains originate from one sample sequenced in a study of OX40 agonist ivuxolimab in advanced cancers. TCRdb's table, derived via immunoSEQ multiplex PCR, lists solely in-frame clones and lacks some. The sample gives some 95,000 clones, around 85% of which show up once; 3% to 4.5% is in the top ten. The specimen was CD4+ or CD8+ T cells sorted from blood, collected in a trial of the OX40 agonist ivuxolimab. Receptors originate from an adult with an advanced solid tumor such as melanoma, head and neck, liver or kidney cancer.

The rearrangement uses TRBV9 and TRBJ2-1; weak D call: TRBD2 (6 bases). The CDR3 sequence is 15 residues long. Trimming shortened V by 0 bases and J by 5 bases, and 12 bases separated the two germline ends. CDR1 is SGDLS and CDR2 is YYNGEE in the germline V gene. Here the CDR3 reads CASSVDGRGNNEQFF. The CDR3 DNA reads as TGTGCCAGCAGCGTAGACGGGAGAGGCAACAATGAGCAGTTCTTC.

This chain uses TRBV7-8 with TRBJ2-3; D is unclear. The CDR3 has 14 residues. Trimming removed 6 bases from V and 3 bases from J, with 13 bases in between. Germline CDR1 SGHVS, CDR2 FQNEAQ. CDR3 bases: TGTGCCAGCAGAAAAACGCCCGGGACAGATACGCAGTATTTT. Translating it yields CASRKTPGTDTQYF.

This clone was seen a single time. J is TRBJ2-7 and V is TRBV10-2; 12 bases fit TRBD2. Losses at the gene ends were 0 bases for V and 5 bases for J; bases not matched to a gene: 5. CDR1 and CDR2 from the germline V gene are WSHSY and SAAADI. The CDR3 is 16 residues long. The CDR3 nucleotides read TGCGCCAGCAGTGAGTCAACTAGCGGGAGGTTTAACGAGCAGTACTTC. Translation: CASSESTSGRFNEQYF.

This chain joins TRBV28 and TRBJ2-7; no reliable D call. Trimming pared 5 bases from V and 6 bases from J, leaving 17 bases between. The germline V gene encodes CDR1 MDHEN and CDR2 SYDVKM. CDR3 length equals 14 residues. CDR3 residues: CASSQGSLFSEQYF. In DNA form, the CDR3 reads TGTGCCAGCAGTCAAGGTAGCCTCTTCTCCGAGCAGTACTTC.

This clone was counted once. The genes are TRBV28 and TRBJ1-1, with D perhaps TRBD1 (5 bases). This CDR3 contains 13 residues. V was pared by 7 bases and J by 7 bases, with 16 bases between. Germline loops: CDR1 MDHEN, CDR2 SYDVKM. The CDR3 reads CASTLFRGSEAFF. CDR3 coding DNA: TGTGCCAGCACCCTTTTTAGGGGAAGTGAAGCTTTCTTT.

This chain links TRBV6-5 with TRBJ2-7; 12 positions match TRBD2. The junction had 7 bases not matched to a gene; V was cut back by 7 bases and J by 6 bases. The V gene's germline CDR1 is MNHEY and CDR2 SVGAGI. The CDR3 has 14 residues. DNA for the CDR3: TGTGCCAGCACTCAACCGGGACTAGCGGGCGAGCAGTACTTC. Translated: CASTQPGLAGEQYF.

The chain combines TRBV7-9 with TRBJ2-7; 8 nucleotides align to TRBD1. This CDR3 has 14 amino acids. The V segment lost 3 bases and the J segment 4 bases; nucleotides outside the gene matches: 5. CDR1 is SEHNR, CDR2 FQNEAQ, per germline (reference sequence). For the CDR3, the DNA is TGTGCCAGCAGCTTGGGGCAGGGGGCGTACGAGCAGTACTTC. As protein: CASSLGQGAYEQYF. Full variable domain (outside the CDR3, taken from reference TRBV7-9 and TRBJ2-7): DTGVSQNPRHKITKRGQNVTFRCDPISEHNRLYWYRQTLGQGPEFLTYFQNEAQLEKSRLLSDRFSAERPKGSFSTLEIQRTEQGDSAMYLCASSLGQGAYEQYFGPGTRLTVT.

The rearrangement joins TRBV7-9 to TRBJ2-2; D uncertain. Germline CDR1 is SEHNR and CDR2 is FQNEAQ (reference sequence). CDR3 size: 15 residues. Trimming took 2 bases from V and 5 from J, leaving 12 bases between them. Here the CDR3 reads CASSLTNLGTGELFF. CDR3 DNA sequence: TGTGCCAGCAGCTTAACGAACCTAGGGACCGGGGAGCTGTTTTTT.

The chain combines TRBV6-5 with TRBJ2-7, with 9 positions matching TRBD2. Germline CDR1 and CDR2: MNHEY and SVGAGI. V lost 8 bases to trimming and J lost 5 bases; unmatched junction nucleotides: 7. The CDR3 contains 13 residues. CDR3 amino acids: CASGLARWDEQYF. CDR3 sequence (DNA): TGTGCCAGCGGACTAGCGCGGTGGGACGAGCAGTACTTC.

The chain couples TRBV4-1 to TRBJ2-1; D not certain. V was trimmed by 8 bases and J by 0 bases, leaving 14 bases between them. CDR1 is MGHRA and CDR2 is YSYEKL in the germline V gene. The CDR3 runs to 15 residues. The CDR3 DNA follows: TGCGCCAGCTCACCGTCCGGTAGCTCCTACAATGAGCAGTTCTTC. Amino acid sequence: CASSPSGSSYNEQFF.